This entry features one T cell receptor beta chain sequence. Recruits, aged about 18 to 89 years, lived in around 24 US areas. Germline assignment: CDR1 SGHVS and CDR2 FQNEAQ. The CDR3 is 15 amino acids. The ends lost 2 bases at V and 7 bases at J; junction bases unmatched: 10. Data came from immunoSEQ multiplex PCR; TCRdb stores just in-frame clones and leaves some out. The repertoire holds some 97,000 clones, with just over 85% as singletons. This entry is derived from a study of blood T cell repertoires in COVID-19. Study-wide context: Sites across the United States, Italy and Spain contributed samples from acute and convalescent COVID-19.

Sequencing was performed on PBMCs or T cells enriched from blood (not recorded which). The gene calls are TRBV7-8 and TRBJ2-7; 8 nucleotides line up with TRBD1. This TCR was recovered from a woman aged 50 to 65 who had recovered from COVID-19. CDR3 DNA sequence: TGTGCCAGCAGCTTATTTGGGACAGGATTTGGGGAGCAGTACTTC. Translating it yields CASSLFGTGFGEQYF.